This TCR beta chain was sequenced during a study of blood T cell repertoires in COVID-19. Original analysis: Estimates of nucleated cell counts were drawn from the amplification of reference gene primers. Measured with immunoSEQ multiplex PCR; TCRdb has only the in-frame clones, and not every one. Clonal size and the V and J genes are those of that table, whereas D and trimming came from the DNA. Among 130,000 to 150,000 clones, approximately 80% were seen once, and the ten largest hold 5%. CDR3 size: 15 residues. Germline CDR1 SEHNR, CDR2 FQNEAQ (reference sequence). Unmatched junction bases numbered 8, after V lost 2 bases and J lost 7 bases. This clone showed up just once.

The clonotype originates from a woman between 45 and 65 years old with acute or convalescent COVID-19. V and J are TRBV7-9 and TRBJ2-1, with 7 bases identical to TRBD1. Material for sequencing was peripheral blood. CDR3 DNA: TGTGCCAGCAGCTTAAGCGACAGGGCAGTGAATGAGCAGTTCTTC. Its protein product is CASSLSDRAVNEQFF.